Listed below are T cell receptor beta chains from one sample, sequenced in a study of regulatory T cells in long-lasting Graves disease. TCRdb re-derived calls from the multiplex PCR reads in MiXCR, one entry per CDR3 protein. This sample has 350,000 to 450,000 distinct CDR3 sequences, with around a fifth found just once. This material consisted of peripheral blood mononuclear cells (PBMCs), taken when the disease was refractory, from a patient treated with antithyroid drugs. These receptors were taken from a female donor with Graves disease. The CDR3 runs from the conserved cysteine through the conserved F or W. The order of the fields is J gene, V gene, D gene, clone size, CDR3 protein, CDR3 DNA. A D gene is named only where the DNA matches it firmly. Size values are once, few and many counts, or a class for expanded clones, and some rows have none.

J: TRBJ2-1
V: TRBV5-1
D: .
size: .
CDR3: CASMADDVGLHEQFF
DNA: TGCGCCAGCATGGCGGACGACGTAGGGCTCCATGAGCAGTTCTTC

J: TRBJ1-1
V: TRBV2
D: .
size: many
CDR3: CASRGTRDTEAFF
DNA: TGTGCCAGCAGGGGAACGCGGGACACTGAAGCTTTCTTT

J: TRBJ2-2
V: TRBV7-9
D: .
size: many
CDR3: CASSLSQAGTGELFF
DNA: TGTGCCAGCAGCTTAAGCCAGGCGGGCACCGGGGAGCTGTTTTTT

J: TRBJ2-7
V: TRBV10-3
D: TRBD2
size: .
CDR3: CAISGTSGGTVYEQYF
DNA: TGTGCCATCAGTGGGACTAGCGGGGGTACGGTCTACGAGCAGTACTTC

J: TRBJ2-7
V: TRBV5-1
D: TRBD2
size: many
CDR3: CASTNSSGSVYEQYF
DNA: TGCGCCAGCACAAACTCTAGCGGGAGTGTCTACGAGCAGTACTTC

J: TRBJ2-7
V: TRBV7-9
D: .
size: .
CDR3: CASSLRVEEPYEQYF
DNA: TGTGCCAGCAGCCTTAGGGTCGAGGAACCCTACGAGCAGTACTTC

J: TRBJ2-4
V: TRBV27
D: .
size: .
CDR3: CASSPISYF
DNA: TGTGCCAGCAGCCCGATATCTTACTTC

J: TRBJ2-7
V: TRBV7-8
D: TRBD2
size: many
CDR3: CASSLTHPGLAQEQYF
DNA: TGTGCCAGCAGCTTAACCCACCCGGGACTAGCGCAAGAGCAGTACTTC

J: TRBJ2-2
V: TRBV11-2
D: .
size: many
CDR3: CASSLVPAENTGELFF
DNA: TGTGCCAGCAGCTTAGTTCCGGCAGAAAACACCGGGGAGCTGTTTTTT

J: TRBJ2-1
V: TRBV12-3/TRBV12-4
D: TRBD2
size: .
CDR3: CASSLGLAGNNERFF
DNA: TGTGCCAGCAGTTTAGGACTAGCGGGTAACAATGAGCGGTTCTTC